Listed below are T cell receptor beta chains from one sample, sequenced in a study of T cell repertoires in cytomegalovirus infection. TCRdb reprocessed the reads with MiXCR, giving one entry per CDR3 protein. The table has around 740,000 distinct CDR3 sequences, 35% to 40% seen once; the top ten hold 2.5% to 3%. Sequencing was performed on PBMCs. The receptors come from a human donor in good health (CMV status not recorded). Some clones in this sample may be carry-over from other donors' samples. The CDR3 runs from the conserved cysteine through the conserved F or W. The D gene is left open where the match is weak. Clone size is given for some rows only: seen once, a few or many times, or a class if the clone is expanded.

len	v_gene	j_gene	d_gene	abundance	CDR3nt	CDR3aa
15	TRBV19	TRBJ1-5	-	-	TGTGCCACCCGGCCCGTGGGGATTAGCAATCAGCCCCAGCATTTT	CATRPVGISNQPQHF
16	TRBV7-9	TRBJ2-2	TRBD1	-	TGTGCCAGCAGCGGAAAGGCTAGACAGGGTACCGGGGAGCTGTTTTTT	CASSGKARQGTGELFF
16	TRBV4-2	TRBJ2-1	TRBD1	few	TGTGCCAGCAGCCAAGCCGCAGGGGGCCTTCACAATGAGCAGTTCTTC	CASSQAAGGLHNEQFF
16	TRBV7-9	TRBJ1-1	-	-	TGTGCCAGCAGCTTAAGTCTCGGTGTCCGGGACACTGAAGCTTTCTTT	CASSLSLGVRDTEAFF
12	TRBV7-2	TRBJ2-4	-	many	TGTGCCAGCAGCTTGGGGAAAAACATTCAGTACTTC	CASSLGKNIQYF
15	TRBV4-1	TRBJ2-1	-	-	TGCGCCAGCAGCCAAGAGAAGGAGGGGATTGATGAGAAGTTCTTC	CASSQEKEGIDEKFF
15	TRBV27	TRBJ1-2	-	few	TGTGCCAGCAGTTTAGGGCCGACTCCTCGGGATGGCTACACCTTC	CASSLGPTPRDGYTF
16	TRBV18	TRBJ2-7	TRBD1	-	TGTGCCAGCTCTATCTACCGGGACAGCCGCTCCTACGAGCAGTACTTC	CASSIYRDSRSYEQYF
15	TRBV20-1	TRBJ2-7	-	few	TGCAGTGCTGCGTCCGGTTCGGGACAAGCACACGAGCAGTACTTC	CSAASGSGQAHEQYF
17	TRBV7-2	TRBJ1-2	TRBD1	once	TGTGCCAGCAGCCCCCAAGACAGGGGGCAATACGACTATGGCTACACCTTC	CASSPQDRGQYDYGYTF
15	TRBV7-2	TRBJ2-7	-	few	TGTGCCAGCAGCTTTCTAGGGCGACGCTCCTACGAGCAGTACTTC	CASSFLGRRSYEQYF
18	TRBV11-2	TRBJ1-3	-	few	TGTGCCAGCAGCCGGACGGGGCCTACCACCTCCCCAGGAAACACCATATATTTT	CASSRTGPTTSPGNTIYF
13	TRBV10-2	TRBJ1-2	-	-	TGCGCCAGCAGCCCAGGGGATTTGGAGGGCTACACCTTC	CASSPGDLEGYTF
17	TRBV7-2	TRBJ2-7	TRBD2	-	TGTGCCAGCAGCTTAAATTCGGGGCGGGGGGGAGTATACGAGCAGTACTTC	CASSLNSGRGGVYEQYF
17	TRBV12-3/TRBV12-4	TRBJ1-1	TRBD1	-	TGTGCCAGCACGCCCCTTCGGACAGGGGTCTTTAACACTGAAGCTTTCTTT	CASTPLRTGVFNTEAFF
15	TRBV7-9	TRBJ2-3	-	few	TGTGCCAGCAGCTTACTGACAACTAGCACAGATACGCAGTATTTT	CASSLLTTSTDTQYF
17	TRBV11-1	TRBJ1-3	-	-	TGTGCCAGCAGCTTAACCGACGACCGCCACTCTGGAAACACCATATATTTT	CASSLTDDRHSGNTIYF
13	TRBV7-6	TRBJ2-5	-	-	TGTGCCAGCAGCTTCCGGACCGAAGGGACCCAGTACTTC	CASSFRTEGTQYF
16	TRBV20-1	TRBJ2-7	TRBD2	-	TGCAGTGCCCCCGGGACTAGCGGGGGAGCCAACGCCCGGTGGTACTTC	CSAPGTSGGANARWYF
15	TRBV28	TRBJ2-3	-	-	TGTGCCAGCAGTCCGTACAGGGCAGGCACAGATACGCAGTATTTT	CASSPYRAGTDTQYF
16	TRBV19	TRBJ1-5	-	few	TGTGCCAGTAGGCGGAATATGGGGGCGGGCAATCAGCCCCAGCATTTT	CASRRNMGAGNQPQHF
13	TRBV15	TRBJ2-7	-	-	TGTGCCACCAGCAGAGACAGAAACAACGAGCAGTACTTC	CATSRDRNNEQYF
16	TRBV4-2	TRBJ2-3	-	few	TGTGCCAGCAGTAAAGGACACTCCACTTCCACAGATACGCAGTATTTT	CASSKGHSTSTDTQYF
18	TRBV20-1	TRBJ2-1	TRBD2	-	TGCAGTGCTAGAGACCCCGGACTAGCGGGCGTACTGTACAATGAGCAGTTCTTC	CSARDPGLAGVLYNEQFF
13	TRBV7-2	TRBJ1-2	-	many	TGTGCCAGCAGGCCTCGACAGTACTATGGCTACACCTTC	CASRPRQYYGYTF
15	TRBV19	TRBJ2-3	TRBD1	-	TGTGCCAGTAGTATATCAGGGGGCATCACAGATACGCAGTATTTT	CASSISGGITDTQYF
15	TRBV4-1	TRBJ1-2	-	-	TGCGCCAGCAGCCAAGCCAACAGGGATTTCTATGGCTACACCTTC	CASSQANRDFYGYTF
14	TRBV12-3/TRBV12-4	TRBJ1-6	TRBD1	few	TGTGCCAGCAGGACAGGGGGCCGTTATTCACCCCTCCACTTT	CASRTGGRYSPLHF
15	TRBV19	TRBJ2-7	-	-	TGTGCCAGTACCCCTATGTGGGGTGAGTTCTACGAGCCGTACTTC	CASTPMWGEFYEPYF
15	TRBV27	TRBJ1-2	TRBD1	-	TGTGCCAGCAGTTCTTACCCGACAGGGGACTATGGCTACACCTTC	CASSSYPTGDYGYTF
15	TRBV28	TRBJ2-4	-	-	TGTGCCAGCAGTTTACGAACCGTGAGCAAAAACATTCAGTACTTC	CASSLRTVSKNIQYF
15	TRBV15	TRBJ2-1	-	few	TGTGCCACCGACGGGGGAGGATTTCTGACCAATGAGCAGTTCTTC	CATDGGGFLTNEQFF
14	TRBV7-2	TRBJ1-2	-	-	TGTGCCAGCAGCTTAGCGTCCCGTCTGGGCGGCTACACCTTC	CASSLASRLGGYTF
14	TRBV7-2	TRBJ2-7	TRBD2	-	TGTGCCAGCAGCTTCGGGACTAGAAGTTACGAGCAGTACTTC	CASSFGTRSYEQYF
13	TRBV20-1	TRBJ1-5	-	-	TGCAGTGCTAGTCCGGATAGCAATCAGCCCCAGCATTTT	CSASPDSNQPQHF
14	TRBV27	TRBJ1-5	-	few	TGTGCCAGCCGGAGGGGGGGCGGCAATCAGCCCCAGCATTTT	CASRRGGGNQPQHF
16	TRBV5-1	TRBJ2-7	TRBD1	-	TGCGCCAGCAGCTTGGGCCCCGACAGGGTGGGCCACGAGCAGTACTTC	CASSLGPDRVGHEQYF
17	TRBV7-2	TRBJ1-3	-	many	TGTGCCAGCAGCTTAAGGCCAGCTCTTTCCTCTGGAAACACCATATATTTT	CASSLRPALSSGNTIYF
16	TRBV4-2	TRBJ1-3	-	few	TGTGCCAGCAGCCAAGACTGGAACCAATCTGGAAACACCATATATTTT	CASSQDWNQSGNTIYF
13	TRBV11-2	TRBJ2-5	-	many	TGTGCCAGCAGCAGAGGGGGGCAAGAGACCCAGTACTTC	CASSRGGQETQYF
16	TRBV7-8	TRBJ1-5	TRBD1	-	TGTGCCAGCAGCTTAGCGGGGACAGGGAGAGGCCCGCCCCAGCATTTT	CASSLAGTGRGPPQHF
12	TRBV15	TRBJ2-1	TRBD1	-	TGTGCCACCAGCAGGACAGGGGACGAGCAGTTCTTC	CATSRTGDEQFF
16	TRBV7-2	TRBJ2-4	-	-	TGTGCCAGCAGCTTGCAGGGGGGATTAGCCAAAAACATTCAGTACTTC	CASSLQGGLAKNIQYF
16	TRBV5-1	TRBJ2-7	TRBD1	-	TGCGCCAGCAGCTTGGTTGGGACAGGGGGTTACGACGAGCAGTACTTC	CASSLVGTGGYDEQYF
18	TRBV5-1	TRBJ2-2	TRBD2	-	TGCGCCAGCCGCCATACGGGACTAGCGGACTCGAACACCGGGGAGCTGTTTTTT	CASRHTGLADSNTGELFF
15	TRBV27	TRBJ2-7	TRBD2	few	TGTGCCAGCAGACCCCACCGGGAGGCTTCCTACGAGCAGTACTTC	CASRPHREASYEQYF
13	TRBV5-6	TRBJ1-2	TRBD1	-	TGTGCCAGCAGCTTGGAGACAGGGATCGACCACACCTTC	CASSLETGIDHTF
13	TRBV7-3	TRBJ2-2	-	many	TGTGCCAGCAGCTTAGAAGGAGTCGGGGAGCTGTTTTTT	CASSLEGVGELFF
19	TRBV7-8	TRBJ1-5	TRBD1	many	TGTGCCAGCAGCTTAGTGCGTTTTGTAGGGGACAGGGCACGTCAGCCCCAGCATTTT	CASSLVRFVGDRARQPQHF
15	TRBV7-2	TRBJ2-7	-	many	TGTGCCAGCAGCTTAGATTTCGGCACATCCTACGAGCAGTACTTC	CASSLDFGTSYEQYF
14	TRBV12-3/TRBV12-4	TRBJ2-2	-	-	TGTGCCAGCAGGGGGGCGGGGAACACCGGGGAGCTGTTTTTT	CASRGAGNTGELFF